This passage covers 26 T cell receptor beta chains from one sample sequenced in a study of OX40 agonist ivuxolimab in advanced cancers. Generated by immunoSEQ multiplex PCR, the TCRdb table keeps only in-frame clones and is missing some. The top ten hold 45% to 65% of the sample, which has around 31,000 clones, roughly 88% seen once. Sequenced here: CD4+ or CD8+ T cells sorted from blood, sampled in a trial of the OX40 agonist ivuxolimab. These receptor sequences come from an adult with an advanced solid tumor such as melanoma, head and neck, liver or kidney cancer.

The V call is TRBV28, the J call TRBJ2-1; TRBD1 matches at 7 bases. Losses at the gene ends were 5 bases for V and 10 bases for J; bases not matched to a gene: 11. The germline CDR1 and CDR2 sequences are MDHEN and SYDVKM. This CDR3 contains 14 residues. Here the CDR3 reads CASSLTGARQEQFF. CDR3 sequence (DNA): TGTGCCAGCAGTCTTACAGGGGCGAGGCAGGAGCAGTTCTTC.

This clone was observed once. The V call is TRBV28, the J call TRBJ1-2; D unresolved. Trimming removed 3 bases from V and 4 bases from J, with 12 bases in between. The CDR3 totals 14 residues. Germline V CDR1 and CDR2: MDHEN, SYDVKM. CDR3 amino acids: CASSFMGVLYGYTF. Here the CDR3 DNA reads TGTGCCAGCAGTTTTATGGGCGTCCTCTATGGCTACACCTTC.

V gene TRBV7-9 combines with J gene TRBJ2-7; D unresolved. The CDR3 is 16 amino acids. Germline lookup yields CDR1 SEHNR and CDR2 FQNEAQ (reference sequence). With 5 bases removed from V and 0 bases from J, the gap between germline ends came to 17 bases. CDR3 amino acids: CASSPVPIISSYEQYF. CDR3 in DNA: TGTGCCAGCAGCCCGGTCCCTATAATAAGCTCCTACGAGCAGTACTTC.

The rearrangement links TRBV7-9 to TRBJ1-1; 7 nucleotides align to TRBD1. The CDR3 runs 15 residues. J was trimmed by 0 bases and V by 3 bases; bases with no gene match: 4. Germline CDR1 reads SEHNR; CDR2 reads FQNEAQ (reference sequence). CDR3: CASSLADRLNTEAFF. The CDR3 DNA is TGTGCCAGCAGCTTGGCGGACAGGCTGAACACTGAAGCTTTCTTT.

The genes are TRBV2 and TRBJ1-1, with TRBD1 as a possible D gene (6 bases). Trimming pared 6 bases from V and 0 bases from J, leaving 17 bases between. The CDR3 loop spans 16 amino acids. In germline, CDR1 is SNHLY, CDR2 FYNNEI. The CDR3 DNA sequence: TGTGCCAGCAGACAAGGGGGGCAATTCATGAACACTGAAGCTTTCTTT. Residues: CASRQGGQFMNTEAFF. The variable domain in full, completed from reference TRBV2 and TRBJ1-1, reads EPEVTQTPSHQVTQMGQEVILRCVPISNHLYFYWYRQILGQKVEFLVSFYNNEISEKSEIFDDQFSVERPDGSNFTLKIRSTKLEDSAMYFCASRQGGQFMNTEAFFGQGTRLTVV.

The chain employs TRBV9 and TRBJ1-3; no clear D gene. V gave up 0 bases and J gave up 4 bases, with 8 bases separating them. The CDR3 loop spans 14 amino acids. Germline values: CDR1 SGDLS, CDR2 YYNGEE. CDR3 DNA: TGTGCCAGCAGCGTAGACGGGTTAGGAAACACCATATATTTT. Protein sequence: CASSVDGLGNTIYF.

The rearrangement links TRBV5-5 to TRBJ2-7, with 9 positions matching TRBD1. The germline V gene encodes CDR1 SGHKS and CDR2 YYEKEE (reference sequence). The CDR3 consists of 15 residues. The V gene end was trimmed by 4 bases and the J gene end by 2 bases; junction bases not matched to a gene: 7. The CDR3: CASSTGTGSPYEQYF. CDR3 nucleotide sequence: TGTGCCAGCAGCACCGGGACAGGGTCTCCCTACGAGCAGTACTTC.

The V and J genes are TRBV25-1 and TRBJ2-5, with D unclear. Between the trimmed V and J ends, which lost 3 bases and 1 base, there was a span of 12 bases. The CDR3 spans 15 residues. Germline CDR1 MGHDK, CDR2 SYGVNS. The CDR3 nucleotides are TGTGCCAGCAGTGACTTGAGAACAGTCCAAGAGACCCAGTACTTC. Translated, it gives CASSDLRTVQETQYF.

CDR3 residues: CASSLGGQAGYEQYF. The CDR3 coding sequence is TGTGCCAGTAGCCTGGGGGGACAGGCAGGCTACGAGCAGTACTTC. The rearrangement uses TRBV19 and TRBJ2-7; 8 bases match TRBD1. V dropped 6 bases and J dropped 3; count of bases not matched to a gene: 10. Germline lookup yields CDR1 LNHDA and CDR2 SQIVND (reference sequence). The length of the CDR3 is 15 residues. The full variable domain, rest sourced from reference TRBV19 and TRBJ2-7, is DGGITQSPKYLFRKEGQNVTLSCEQNLNHDAMYWYRQDPGQGLRLIYYSQIVNDFQKGDIAEGYSVSREKKESFPLTVTSAQKNPTAFYLCASSLGGQAGYEQYFGPGTRLTVT.

This clone was seen only once. The chain employs TRBV27 and TRBJ1-4; 10 bases map to TRBD1. The CDR3 spans 15 residues. With 5 bases clipped from V and 6 bases from J, the junction kept 6 bases outside the gene matches. CDR1 is MNHEY, CDR2 SMNVEV, per germline (reference sequence). CDR3 coding DNA: TGTGCCAGCAGTCGCCGACAGGGGGCCGATGAAAAACTGTTTTTT. It is translated as CASSRRQGADEKLFF. The full variable domain, rest sourced from reference TRBV27 and TRBJ1-4, is EAQVTQNPRYLITVTGKKLTVTCSQNMNHEYMSWYRQDPGLGLRQIYYSMNVEVTDKGDVPEGYKVSRKEKRNFPLILESPSPNQTSLYFCASSRRQGADEKLFFGSGTQLSVL.

The chain is built from TRBV19 and TRBJ2-1; D unclear. Germline CDR1 LNHDA, CDR2 SQIVND (reference sequence). There are 11 residues in the CDR3. Deletions cut 3 bases from V and 6 bases from J, with 3 bases between. The DNA of the CDR3 is TGTGCCAGTAGTATCCCCAATGAGCAGTTCTTC. It codes for CASSIPNEQFF.

This clone occurred once. The V call is TRBV6-5, the J call TRBJ2-3; 11 positions match TRBD1. The ends lost 7 bases at V and 3 bases at J; junction bases unmatched: 3. This CDR3 contains 14 residues. Looked up from germline, CDR1 is MNHEY and CDR2 is SVGAGI. The CDR3 DNA follows: TGTGCCAGCACCCGGGACAGGGGGACAGATACGCAGTATTTT. Residues: CASTRDRGTDTQYF.

The chain joins TRBV5-1 to TRBJ1-5; 9 nucleotides align to TRBD1. Germline trimming cut 0 bases from V and 6 bases from J; bases unmatched to any gene: 10. Germline assignment: CDR1 SGHRS and CDR2 YFSETQ. The CDR3 has 17 amino acids. CDR3 protein: CASSLAMSWDRVQPQHF. The CDR3 nucleotides read TGCGCCAGCAGCTTGGCCATGTCTTGGGACAGGGTTCAGCCCCAGCATTTT. Looking up the rest from reference TRBV5-1 and TRBJ1-5 gives the full variable domain: KAGVTQTPRYLIKTRGQQVTLSCSPISGHRSVSWYQQTPGQGLQFLFEYFSETQRNKGNFPGRFSGRQFSNSRSEMNVSTLELGDSALYLCASSLAMSWDRVQPQHFGDGTRLSIL.

Relative to its sample, this clone is medium-sized. This chain links TRBV7-8 with TRBJ2-1; TRBD2 matches at 10 bases. V lost 4 bases and J lost 3; bases outside the gene matches: 6. Germline V lookup: CDR1 SGHVS, CDR2 FQNEAQ. The CDR3 is made up of 16 amino acids. CDR3 protein: CASSSTSGVDYNEQFF. CDR3 DNA: TGTGCCAGCAGCTCAACTAGCGGGGTAGACTACAATGAGCAGTTCTTC.

The chain couples TRBV7-3 to TRBJ1-1; D is possibly TRBD1 (6 bases). Germline V gives CDR1 SGHTA, CDR2 FQGTGA. V lost 4 bases and J 4 bases, leaving 10 bases between the germline ends. The CDR3 has 13 amino acids. CDR3 sequence (DNA): TGTGCCAGCAGCTGGGGGGCGGTCACTGAAGCTTTCTTT. It codes for CASSWGAVTEAFF.

In the case of this clone: This specimen includes other DNA sequences encoding the same CDR3. The V and J genes are TRBV7-2 and TRBJ2-7; D gene uncertain. This CDR3 region has 13 residues. V lost 1 base to trimming and J lost 1 base, with 5 bases between them. Germline V gene data show CDR1 as SGHTA and CDR2 as FQGNSA. Here the CDR3 reads CASSLGPSYEQYF. The CDR3, as DNA: TGTGCCAGCAGCTTAGGTCCTTCCTACGAGCAGTACTTC.

The chain joins TRBV7-2 to TRBJ1-1; D uncertain. Germline loops: CDR1 SGHTA, CDR2 FQGNSA. The CDR3 has 13 residues. With 5 bases removed from V and 1 base from J, the gap between germline ends came to 8 bases. The CDR3, as DNA: TGTGCCAGCAGCCCTAAGGCGAACACTGAAGCTTTCTTT. It translates to CASSPKANTEAFF.

The chain couples TRBV5-1 to TRBJ2-3; TRBD2 is a possible D gene (5 bases). V lost 0 bases and J lost 0, with 14 bases in between. This CDR3 region has 17 residues. Germline loops: CDR1 SGHRS, CDR2 YFSETQ. CDR3 bases: TGCGCCAGCAGCTTGGGGGTGACTACCCCTAGCACAGATACGCAGTATTTT. It codes for CASSLGVTTPSTDTQYF.

The sample holds a few counts of this clone. The chain carries TRBV6-5 and TRBJ1-6, with unresolved D. The CDR3 covers 12 residues. Germline V CDR1 and CDR2: MNHEY, SVGAGI. V was clipped by 6 bases and J by 7 bases, with 7 bases between them. CDR3 loop: CASRPMNSPLHF. The CDR3 nucleotides read TGTGCCAGCAGGCCGATGAATTCACCCCTCCACTTT.

This sequence joins TRBV10-3 and TRBJ2-7; D not resolved. CDR1 ENHRY and CDR2 SYGVKD come from the germline V gene. Trimming shortened V by 5 bases and J by 1 base, and 15 bases separated the two germline ends. The length of the CDR3 is 15 residues. The CDR3 sequence: CAISFEDVWSYEQYF. Here the CDR3 DNA reads TGTGCCATCAGTTTCGAGGACGTCTGGTCCTACGAGCAGTACTTC.

V gene TRBV27 combines with J gene TRBJ1-4, with D possibly TRBD1 on 6 matching bases. Trimming removed 4 bases from V and 4 bases from J, with 16 bases in between. There are 16 residues in the CDR3. The germline V gene has CDR1 MNHEY and CDR2 SMNVEV (reference sequence). CDR3 sequence (DNA): TGTGCCAGCAGTTCTTCACAACAGGGAGGTAATGAAAAACTGTTTTTT. Encoded protein: CASSSSQQGGNEKLFF.

V usage is TRBV7-3 and J usage is TRBJ1-1; a weak D match, TRBD1 (5 bases). CDR3 length equals 13 residues. The V end was cut by 2 bases, the J end by 5 bases, with 9 bases between. The germline CDR1 and CDR2 sequences are SGHTA and FQGTGA. The CDR3 loop is CASSLQGGTEAFF. For the CDR3, the DNA is TGTGCCAGCAGCTTACAGGGAGGAACTGAAGCTTTCTTT.

The V and J genes are TRBV29-1 and TRBJ2-1, with D tentatively TRBD1 or TRBD2 (5 bases each). Germline CDR1 and CDR2: SQVTM and ANQGSEA. Trimming shortened V by 7 bases and J by 5 bases, and 15 bases separated the two germline ends. There are 13 residues in the CDR3. The CDR3 sequence: CSAIVRGHNEQFF. CDR3 DNA: TGCAGCGCCATCGTGAGGGGACACAATGAGCAGTTCTTC.

The rearrangement uses TRBV19 and TRBJ1-2; tentative D call: TRBD1 (5 bases). The CDR3 covers 14 residues. The germline gives CDR1 LNHDA, CDR2 SQIVND (reference sequence). The V gene lost 1 base and the J gene lost 4 bases, with 10 bases spanning the gap. The CDR3 reads CASSIGGDLYGYTF. The CDR3 DNA reads TGTGCCAGTAGTATAGGGGGGGACCTCTATGGCTACACCTTC.

The chain carries TRBV4-2 and TRBJ2-4, with a tentative D call TRBD2 (6 bases). Germline CDR1 LGHNA, CDR2 YNFKEQ. The CDR3 runs 15 residues. V lost 4 bases, J lost 1 base, and 11 bases lay in between. CDR3 in DNA: TGTGCCAGCAGCCCACAGGCGGGGGCCAAAAACATTCAGTACTTC. Encoded protein: CASSPQAGAKNIQYF.

In this sample, this clone turned up once. The V and J genes are TRBV12-5 and TRBJ2-1; either TRBD1 or TRBD2 may fit D (5 bases each). The V end lost 1 base, the J end lost 5 bases, and 12 bases lay between the germline ends. The CDR3 runs 15 residues. CDR1 and CDR2 from the germline V gene are LGHNT and FRNRAP. The CDR3 nucleotides are TGTGCTAGTGGTTTGGGATACGGGGCTAACAATGAGCAGTTCTTC. Translation: CASGLGYGANNEQFF.